This T cell receptor beta chain was obtained from a study of glioma-infiltrating T cells. Trimming left V 3 bases short and J 6 bases short, with 9 bases between. The CDR3 totals 13 residues. Germline V gene lookup returns CDR1 SGHAT and CDR2 FQNNGV. This clonotype was observed at least ten times. Its antigen remains unidentified. Study findings and constraints: Tissue-blood divergence was below expectation in non-neoplastic patients, above in gliomas.

Amplification of TCR alpha and beta CDR3 regions from RNA used iRepertoire nested multiplex PCR. TCRdb reanalysed the multiplex PCR reads using MiXCR and keeps one entry per CDR3 protein. The repertoire holds 90,000 to 100,000 distinct CDR3 sequences, with around 37% as singletons. This chain connects TRBV11-2 to TRBJ2-1, with D hard to call. Specimen: glioma tissue, nonneoplastic brain tissue, or PBMCs (not recorded which). The clonotype originates from a human donor with low-grade glioma or glioblastoma, undergoing nonglioma brain surgery, or in good health (not recorded which). The CDR3 sequence is CASSFFPGNEQFF. The CDR3 nucleotides read TGTGCCAGCAGCTTTTTTCCGGGCAATGAGCAGTTCTTC.